These 14 T cell receptor beta chains were sequenced from one sample in a study of cytomegalovirus exposure and HLA in healthy donors. It was with 60 Vbeta and 13 Jbeta primers that the PCR ran. Data came from immunoSEQ multiplex PCR; TCRdb stores just in-frame clones and leaves some out. Here the sample spans hundreds of thousands of clones, around four fifths being singletons. Sequenced input: PBMCs. These receptors all come from a woman aged 40 to 55 in good health and CMV-seronegative.

The chain employs TRBV2 and TRBJ2-1; 9 nucleotides line up with TRBD2. The CDR3 length is 12 residues. Germline CDR1 reads SNHLY; CDR2 reads FYNNEI. V shed 7 bases and J 8 bases; nucleotides not matched to a gene: 3. The CDR3 DNA is TGTGCCAGCAAGGCTAGCGGGGATGAGCAGTTCTTC. The encoded protein is CASKASGDEQFF.

The chain employs TRBV4-3 and TRBJ2-2; 9 bases match TRBD1. With 0 bases clipped from V and 7 bases from J, the junction kept 12 bases outside the gene matches. CDR1 LGHNA and CDR2 YSLEER come from the germline V gene. The CDR3 is made up of 18 amino acids. CDR3 loop: CASSQDTGTGFLGGELFF. CDR3 nucleotide sequence: TGCGCCAGCAGCCAAGATACTGGGACAGGGTTTTTAGGCGGGGAGCTGTTTTTT.

This clone was counted a few times. The V and J genes are TRBV6-1 and TRBJ2-4, with TRBD2 identical over 11 bases. J lost 6 bases, V lost 3 bases, and 7 bases had no gene match. CDR1 and CDR2 (germline): MNHNS, SASEGT. The CDR3 has 16 amino acids. The CDR3 DNA is TGTGCCAGCAGTGAGACTAGCGGGGCAAGTGGAAACATTCAGTACTTC. As protein: CASSETSGASGNIQYF.

This clone was found once. For the CDR3, the DNA is TGTGCCATCAGGGGGACAGGGACGAACACTGAAGCTTTCTTT. It yields the protein CAIRGTGTNTEAFF. The chain joins TRBV10-3 to TRBJ1-1, with 9 bases identical to TRBD1. Per germline, CDR1 ENHRY and CDR2 SYGVKD. The CDR3 is 14 residues long. V dropped 6 bases and J dropped 1; count of bases not matched to a gene: 3.

This clone was detected a few times. The chain couples TRBV4-3 to TRBJ1-4; 8 bases align to TRBD1. Germline CDR1 LGHNA, CDR2 YSLEER. V shed 0 bases and J 7 bases; nucleotides not matched to a gene: 7. The CDR3 contains 16 residues. CDR3 nucleotide sequence: TGCGCCAGCAGCCAAGATCGGTCAGGGGGCCTTGAAAAACTGTTTTTT. It yields the protein CASSQDRSGGLEKLFF.

This clone was detected only once. The chain has TRBV2 and TRBJ1-5, with D possibly being TRBD1 (5 bases). Looked up from germline, CDR1 is SNHLY and CDR2 is FYNNEI. V lost 4 bases to trimming and J lost 6 bases, with 13 bases between them. This CDR3 has 14 amino acids. This chain's CDR3 is CASSGKAGLQPQHF. CDR3 DNA: TGTGCCAGCAGTGGTAAGGCAGGGCTTCAGCCCCAGCATTTT.

This clone was seen a few times. This chain links TRBV7-3 with TRBJ2-7; tentative D call: TRBD1 (6 bases). This CDR3 is 15 amino acids long. The V gene's germline CDR1 is SGHTA and CDR2 FQGTGA. V gave up 4 bases and J gave up 7 bases, with 20 bases separating them. CDR3 region: CASSSTDSPSGEQYF. In DNA form, the CDR3 reads TGTGCCAGCAGCTCGACGGACAGTCCTTCCGGGGAGCAGTACTTC.

Regarding this clone: At the DNA level, this CDR3 is encoded by other sequences in the same sample as well. The chain couples TRBV5-4 to TRBJ1-2; 10 nucleotides align to TRBD1. CDR1 is SGHNT, CDR2 YYREEE, per germline (reference sequence). Germline trimming cut 0 bases from V and 6 bases from J; bases unmatched to any gene: 2. The length of the CDR3 is 14 residues. The CDR3 sequence: CASSLGGTGDGYTF. In DNA, the CDR3 is TGTGCCAGCAGCTTGGGGGGGACAGGGGATGGCTACACCTTC. The variable domain in full, completed from reference TRBV5-4 and TRBJ1-2, reads ETGVTQSPTHLIKTRGQQVTLRCSSQSGHNTVSWYQQALGQGPQFIFQYYREEENGRGNFPPRFSGLQFPNYSSELNVNALELDDSALYLCASSLGGTGDGYTFGSGTRLTVV.

The chain recombines TRBV28 with TRBJ1-2, with unresolved D. Germline V gene data show CDR1 as MDHEN and CDR2 as SYDVKM. V lost 3 bases and J 0 bases, leaving 8 bases between the germline ends. This CDR3 contains 14 residues. The chain's CDR3 is CASSLVRANYGYTF. CDR3 bases: TGTGCCAGCAGTTTGGTACGGGCTAACTATGGCTACACCTTC.

The gene calls are TRBV4-1 and TRBJ2-7, with D hard to call. The CDR3 has 15 amino acids. Germline V lookup: CDR1 MGHRA, CDR2 YSYEKL. V lost 6 bases and J lost 2, with 17 bases in between. Here the CDR3 reads CASRATATPAYEQYF. In nucleotides, the CDR3 is TGCGCCAGCAGAGCAACAGCCACCCCGGCCTACGAGCAGTACTTC.

The rearrangement uses TRBV9 and TRBJ2-7; weak D call: TRBD1 (6 bases). The CDR3 runs to 16 residues. V was shortened by 0 bases and J by 6 bases, with 19 bases between the two germline ends. The germline CDR1 and CDR2 sequences are SGDLS and YYNGEE. CDR3 region: CASSVGWFGRGREQYF. The CDR3 bases are TGTGCCAGCAGCGTAGGTTGGTTTGGCAGGGGACGCGAGCAGTACTTC.

Comments on this clone: Other DNA sequences in the sample encode the same CDR3. The rearrangement joins TRBV9 to TRBJ1-1; D remains ambiguous. This CDR3 spans 15 amino acids. Trimming stripped 0 bases from V and 4 bases from J, with 13 bases between. Germline loops: CDR1 SGDLS, CDR2 YYNGEE. The CDR3 bases are TGTGCCAGCAGCGTAGGTACGGGGAGAGGCACTGAAGCTTTCTTT. Translation gives CASSVGTGRGTEAFF.

The rearrangement joins TRBV7-3 to TRBJ1-1, with 8 bases fitting TRBD1. V shed 5 bases and J 12 bases; nucleotides not matched to a gene: 11. This CDR3 is built from 13 residues. Germline V gene data show CDR1 as SGHTA and CDR2 as FQGTGA. CDR3: CASSDLGTGRTFF. CDR3 coding DNA: TGTGCCAGCAGCGATCTCGGGACAGGTAGAACTTTCTTT.

The chain combines TRBV15 with TRBJ2-1, with 10 bases identical to TRBD1. CDR1 is LNHNV and CDR2 is YYDKDF in the germline V gene (reference sequence). The length of the CDR3 is 16 residues. V shed 3 bases, J shed 8 bases, and the junction held 10 bases outside the gene matches. The CDR3, as DNA: TGTGCCACCAGCAGGCCCGGGACAGGGGCATCGGATGAGCAGTTCTTC. It yields the protein CATSRPGTGASDEQFF.